This record covers a single T cell receptor beta chain. Its binding antigen is unknown. Per-nucleotide qualities are absent, and no much larger clonotype sits a single base away. Donors were a few dozen systemically healthy Caucasian individuals from Russia aged roughly 6 to 95 years. Each donor gave around 9.9 milliliters of peripheral blood, collected into EDTA-treated Vacutainer tubes. PBMCs were isolated by Ficoll-Paque density-gradient centrifugation, with at least 6 million obtained per sample. Total RNA, at least 5 micrograms per sample, was extracted from PBMCs with Trizol reagent. For every donor, an aliquot of PBMCs went through flow cytometry to measure the percentages of naive CD45RAhigh/CD27high T cells. The method was 5' RACE. For sequencing, an Illumina HiSeq 2500 was employed. A second PCR of about 7 to 12 cycles was performed with a sample-barcoded 5' primer and a J-beta primer mix. A unique molecular identifier was introduced onto each TCR beta cDNA molecule by a template-switch 5' adaptor carrying 12 random nucleotides. Each sample yielded at least 2.5 million CDR3-containing paired-end reads. The Mint cDNA synthesis kit, primed by a TRBC-specific oligonucleotide, was used to synthesize first-strand cDNA from all RNA. All cDNA was treated with uracil-DNA glycosylase and then went through a first 18-cycle PCR with the universal primers M1SS and BC2_uni_R. The original methods were these. Normalization of each sample was performed by random selection of 1 million high-quality reads, each carrying a distinct molecular identifier. Reads with shared molecular identifiers were discarded instead of being binned into consensus sequences. CDR3 identification, clonotype clustering and error correction used MiTCR with a Q25 quality threshold and the strictest error-elimination algorithm. A nonparametric unseen species model with Euler transformation was used to estimate a lower bound on total TCR beta diversity. The raw public data were reprocessed by TCRdb itself: fastp quality trimming at Q25, MiXCR clonotype calling, in-frame beta chains only. CDR3 protein sequences are deduplicated, and each keeps its most common genes and DNA. What appears here as the V and J calls and clone size reflects TCRdb's work, not the paper's. For this sample the table gives 1.5 million to 1.8 million distinct CDR3 sequences, of which approximately 42% were detected only once. Together, the top ten hold about 4% of the sample.

These data originate in a study of blood T cells in healthy people across ages (dated by TCRdb to the mid-2010s). For the wider study: In model experiments, template switching captured roughly one uniquely barcoded TCR beta cDNA molecule for every two T cells. The study analyzed two additional independent replicas of 1 million unique cDNA reads from the same blood draw for two donors, one aged 18 to 30 and one aged 80 or older. The study measured age-related changes in TCR beta repertoire diversity using deep sequencing normalized with unique cDNA molecular identifiers. To avoid experimental bias, donors of different ages were spread randomly across the sequencing lanes. The donors were split into four age groups: young (average 16 years), middle-aged (about 40), aged (more than 60) and long-lived (under 90). Study-level results and caveats: Observed TCR beta diversity per million T cells fell roughly linearly with age, and a significant reduction was already apparent by age around 40. Observed TCR beta diversity correlated strongly with the percentage of naive T cells measured by flow cytometry. The long-lived group showed more naive CD4+ T cells, fewer expanded clones and increased TCR diversity than the aged group, suggesting age selection. Because donor CMV infection status was unknown, age-related changes in expanded clonotypes were potentially confounded. Conclusive comparison of naive and antigen-experienced compartments was prevented by the profiling of bulk unsorted PBMCs. Total diversity estimates from one million sequenced T cells were considered lower bounds and underestimates.

CDR1 and CDR2 are drawn from the germline V gene (reference sequence): SEHNR, FQNEAQ. The CDR3 spans 13 residues, from the cysteine through the phenylalanine. Here the CDR3 DNA is all that survives: 39 bases in frame from base 1. V loses 6 bases of germline sequence and J loses 7 bases, and the interval between the two ends is 15 bases. The V and J genes are TRBV7-9 and TRBJ1-2; a weak D assignment points to TRBD1 (6 bases agree). This clonotype was obtained from a woman aged 18-29 years in good health. The sample comprised blood. CDR3 loop: CASSFTGNSGYTF. DNA sequence: TGTGCCAGCAGTTTTACAGGGAACAGTGGCTACACCTTC.